Detailed here is one T cell receptor beta chain. Its specificity is unknown. PCR primers comprised 60 Vbeta and 13 Jbeta primers. Clones were sequenced by immunoSEQ multiplex PCR, and TCRdb holds only the in-frame ones, with some missing. Among 120,000 to 150,000 clones, around 77% were seen once, and the ten largest hold about 5.3%. The entry originates in a study of cytomegalovirus exposure and HLA in healthy donors. The study, taken as a whole, reports: Reportedly, cytomegalovirus status was diagnosed with high sensitivity and specificity.

Material: PBMCs. The sequence was collected from a woman between 45 and 60 years old in good health and CMV-seronegative.

CDR3 in amino acids: CASNQGSTDTQYF. The CDR3 nucleotides read TGTGCCAGCAACCAGGGTTCCACAGATACGCAGTATTTT. The J gene is TRBJ2-3, the V gene TRBV5-8; tentatively, D is TRBD1 (5 bases). Germline V gene data show CDR1 as SGHTS and CDR2 as YDEGEE. Trimming stripped 6 bases from V and 2 bases from J, with 10 bases between. This CDR3 has 13 amino acids.